This TCR beta chain derives from a study of OX40 agonist ivuxolimab in advanced cancers. Germline CDR1 MNHNS, CDR2 SASEGT. The length of the CDR3 is 17 residues. J lost 5 bases, V lost 6 bases, and 15 bases had no gene match. Clones were read by immunoSEQ multiplex PCR, and TCRdb kept only the in-frame ones, dropping some. The table shows 25,000 to 35,000 clones, with about four fifths occurring only once. This receptor was obtained from an adult with an advanced solid tumor such as melanoma, head and neck, liver or kidney cancer. The rearrangement uses TRBV6-1 and TRBJ2-5; 10 bases align to TRBD1. The source material was CD4+ or CD8+ T cells sorted from blood, sampled in a trial of the OX40 agonist ivuxolimab. The DNA for the CDR3 is TGTGCCAGCAGCGAATTCGGGACAGGGGTCATTAGGGAGACCCAGTACTTC. It codes for CASSEFGTGVIRETQYF.